This TCR beta chain was documented in a study of blood T cell repertoires in COVID-19. Background on the study: Donors in the United States, Italy and Spain gave samples during acute or convalescent COVID-19.

The assay was immunoSEQ multiplex PCR, and TCRdb's table has in-frame clones only and misses some. The table records a few hundred thousand clones, 70% to 90% of them present only once. This CDR3 has 15 amino acids. Trimming took 3 bases from V and 6 from J, leaving 15 bases between them. Germline V gives CDR1 MNHNS, CDR2 SASEGT. The material sequenced was PBMCs or T cells enriched from blood (not recorded which). The rearrangement joins TRBV6-1 to TRBJ1-5; TRBD1 is a possible D gene (5 bases). This sequence originates from a woman aged 45-60 years in a cohort exposed to, infected with or recovered from COVID-19 (not recorded which). The CDR3 nucleotides are TGTGCCAGCAGTGACGGGGGAGTTATCGGTCAGCCCCAGCATTTT. Translation: CASSDGGVIGQPQHF.